The source of this T cell receptor (beta chain) is a study of T cell repertoires in cytomegalovirus infection. Overall study context: CMV infection plus the matching HLA type was flagged by public TCR beta signatures.

TCRdb reprocessed the reads via MiXCR and lists one record per CDR3 protein. The sample consists of 680,000 or so distinct CDR3 sequences, approximately 40% of them appearing once. The CDR3 is made up of 12 amino acids. Germline values: CDR1 MDHEN, CDR2 SYDVKM. A remark on this clonotype: The junction departs from germline at one end; a sequencing error may be responsible.

The origin of this receptor is a human donor in good health (CMV status not recorded). Some clones in this sample may be carry-over from other donors' samples. What was sequenced was PBMCs. The chain recombines TRBV28 with TRBJ2-5; D might be TRBD2 (5 bases). CDR3 region: CASSLVGEIQYF. The CDR3 nucleotides read TGTGCCAGCAGTTTGGTCGGGGAGATCCAGTACTTC.